This T cell receptor (beta chain) comes out of a study of blood T cell repertoires in COVID-19 (dated by TCRdb to the early 2020s). Notes on the research overall: The collaborator samples originated in the United States, Italy and Spain and spanned the acute and convalescent phases of COVID-19. Where available, HLA class I and class II types were obtained from metadata supplied by the sample provider rather than from assay-based typing. Deeply sampled blood TCRbeta repertoires from subjects exposed to, actively infected with, or recovered from COVID-19 were included in the dataset. The repertoires were released in a freely available public database intended as a resource for research on the immune response to SARS-CoV-2. The samples were drawn from the first 160 participants of the ongoing ImmuneRACE study and from 950 to 1,500 subjects provided by 6 global collaborators. The sample metadata nearly always contained a de-identified subject ID, COVID-19 status, age in years and sex. The prospective study material was composed of cDNA or gDNA derived from T cells, B-cell-depleted T cells, or PBMCs. What the work shows at the level of the full study, not this receptor alone: How much clinical and demographic metadata was included differed by source and by participant, and the metadata was provided uncurated.

Via the germline V gene, CDR1 is MNHNS and CDR2 SASEGT. V sheds 2 bases and J sheds 7 bases, leaving 21 bases between their ends. The CDR3 contains 17 residues, cysteine and phenylalanine counted. Just CDR3 DNA is preserved here, 51 bases in frame from base 1. Of note for this clone: Its binding antigen is unknown. Base qualities were left out, and no much larger clone turns up one base away.

TCRbeta CDR3 regions were amplified from genomic DNA by means of the immunoSEQ Assay, a bias-controlled multiplex PCR. On the study's bioinformatics: The number of nucleated cells in each sample was estimated from the amplification of reference gene primers within the assay. To quantify the absolute abundance of each unique TCRbeta CDR3 rearrangement, sequence reads were collapsed and filtered. Productive Simpson clonality was computed per sample as the square root of Simpson's diversity index over productive rearrangements. What TCRdb holds here is the immuneACCESS table cut down to in-frame rearrangements. Part of the clones is not present; checked against another copy, under half of the missing clones reflect an unresolved V gene, and the others are unexplained. V, J and clone size are taken as reported in that table, and D and trimming were inferred from the DNA itself. Counted in this sample were about 160,000 clones; over 85% of them appeared once. The leading ten clones occupy 3.5% to 5% of the sample.

Collaborating institutions collected whole blood in K2EDTA tubes following their own protocols. For TCRbeta analysis, collaborators shipped samples as frozen whole blood, isolated PBMCs, or DNA extracted from either of those sample types. Sequencing input: peripheral blood. This receptor chain uses TRBV6-1 and TRBJ2-1; TRBD2 could be the D gene, as 6 bases match. The TCR originated in a woman aged 45-60 years with acute or convalescent COVID-19. The nucleotide sequence reads as follows: TGTGCCAGCAGTGAAAGGTGGCCCAACCTGGGGGGAAATGAGCAGTTCTTC. This codes for CASSERWPNLGGNEQFF.